Below, 8 T cell receptor beta chains from the same sample are listed, as sequenced in a study of blood T cell repertoires in COVID-19. The table came from immunoSEQ multiplex PCR; TCRdb's copy has only in-frame clones and leaves some out. This repertoire shows 300,000 to 350,000 clones, roughly 88% found once; its top ten account for around 2.1%. Sequencing was done on a sample of PBMCs or T cells enriched from blood (not recorded which). The origin of the receptors is a young man who had recovered from COVID-19.

V usage is TRBV30 and J usage is TRBJ2-7, with D perhaps matching TRBD1 (5 bases). V lost 0 bases and J lost 4, with 13 bases in between. Germline V CDR1 and CDR2: GTSNPN, SVGIG (reference sequence). The CDR3 length is 14 residues. In nucleotides, the CDR3 is TGTGCCTGGAGTGTGCCCCCCAGGGCGTACGAGCAGTACTTC. Translating gives CAWSVPPRAYEQYF.

The V and J genes are TRBV7-9 and TRBJ1-2; 7 bases are a match to TRBD1. V lost 4 bases, J lost 3 bases, and 8 bases stayed unmatched. The CDR3 totals 15 residues. Germline V lookup: CDR1 SEHNR, CDR2 FQNEAQ (reference sequence). In nucleotides, the CDR3 is TGTGCCAGCAGCTGGAGGGGGCGACAGGACTATGGCTACACCTTC. It encodes CASSWRGRQDYGYTF.

In its sample, this clone was seen once. This specimen includes other DNA sequences encoding the same CDR3. The CDR3 reads CASSLSRGSQETQYF. CDR3 nucleotide sequence: TGTGCCAGCAGCTTATCCAGGGGGTCCCAAGAGACCCAGTACTTC. This rearrangement joins TRBV7-6 to TRBJ2-5, with 7 bases identical to TRBD1. In germline, CDR1 is SGHVS, CDR2 FNYEAQ. This CDR3 is built from 15 residues. V lost 2 bases and J lost 1; bases outside the gene matches: 4.

CDR3 residues: CATSRVQGPGSWNGYTF. DNA for the CDR3: TGTGCCACCAGCAGAGTTCAGGGGCCGGGCTCGTGGAATGGCTACACCTTC. The gene calls are TRBV15 and TRBJ1-2; D might be TRBD1 (6 bases). With 1 base removed from V and 6 bases from J, the gap between germline ends came to 21 bases. The CDR3 covers 17 residues. CDR1 LNHNV and CDR2 YYDKDF come from the germline V gene (reference sequence).

This clone came up many times. The chain joins TRBV6-2 or TRBV6-3 to TRBJ1-1, with TRBD1 as a possible D gene (5 bases). V dropped 5 bases and J dropped 0 bases, with 19 bases sitting between them. Per germline, CDR1 MNHEY and CDR2 SVGEGT. The CDR3 spans 17 residues. DNA for the CDR3: TGTGCCAGCAGTAACCCCGGGGGGGGGAGAGTGAACACTGAAGCTTTCTTT. This encodes CASSNPGGGRVNTEAFF.

This chain links TRBV7-3 with TRBJ2-1; 7 nucleotides align to TRBD1. The CDR3 has 15 amino acids. With V trimmed by 2 bases and J by 4 bases, 5 bases remained unmatched. Germline V gene sequence: CDR1 SGHTA, CDR2 FQGTGA. Written as DNA, the CDR3 is TGTGCCAGCAGCTTACAAGGGGGCCCGTACAATGAGCAGTTCTTC. Amino acids: CASSLQGGPYNEQFF.

The chain carries TRBV7-3 and TRBJ1-2; D is unclear. In germline, CDR1 is SGHTA, CDR2 FQGTGA. CDR3 length: 16 residues. Between the trimmed V and J ends, which lost 4 bases and 5 bases, there was a span of 20 bases. This chain's CDR3 is CASSSRPRGAYYGYTF. The CDR3 DNA reads TGTGCCAGCAGCTCAAGGCCCCGAGGTGCCTATTATGGCTACACCTTC.

The CDR3 nucleotides read TGTGCCAGCAGCCCAGGGATTAGCAATCAGCCCCAGCATTTT. Translating it yields CASSPGISNQPQHF. The chain carries TRBV9 and TRBJ1-5; the D gene is possibly TRBD1 (5 bases). Germline loops: CDR1 SGDLS, CDR2 YYNGEE. CDR3 length: 14 amino acids. Trimming stripped 4 bases from V and 0 bases from J, with 8 bases between.